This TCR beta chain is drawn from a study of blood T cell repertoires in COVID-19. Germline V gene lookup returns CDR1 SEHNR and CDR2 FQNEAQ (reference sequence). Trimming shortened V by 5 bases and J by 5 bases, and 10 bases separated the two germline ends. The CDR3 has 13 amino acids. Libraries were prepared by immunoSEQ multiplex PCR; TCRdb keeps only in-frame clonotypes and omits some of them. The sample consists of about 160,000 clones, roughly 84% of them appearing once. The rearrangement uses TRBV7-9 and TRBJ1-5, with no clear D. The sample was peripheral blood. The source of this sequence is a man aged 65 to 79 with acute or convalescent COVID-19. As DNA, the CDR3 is TGTGCCAGCAGCCAAAGCCGGGATCAGCCCCAGCATTTT. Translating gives CASSQSRDQPQHF.